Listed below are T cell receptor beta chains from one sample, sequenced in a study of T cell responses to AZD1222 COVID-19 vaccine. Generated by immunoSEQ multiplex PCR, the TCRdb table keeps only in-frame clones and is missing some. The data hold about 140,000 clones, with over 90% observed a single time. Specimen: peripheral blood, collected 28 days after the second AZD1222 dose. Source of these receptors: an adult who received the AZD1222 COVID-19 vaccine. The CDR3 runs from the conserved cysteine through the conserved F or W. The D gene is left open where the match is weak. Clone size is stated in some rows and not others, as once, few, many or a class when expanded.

TGTGCCACCAGTGACATCCGGGACAATGGAAATCAGCCCCAGCATTTT,CATSDIRDNGNQPQHF,TRBJ1-5,-,TRBV24-1,-
TGTGCCAGCAGGGATAAGGGCCAGCTAGGCGGCTACACCTTC,CASRDKGQLGGYTF,TRBJ1-2,-,TRBV6-6,-
TGTGCCAGCAGTCTCAGAGGATGGCTCGGCTACACCTTC,CASSLRGWLGYTF,TRBJ1-2,-,TRBV28,-
TGTGCCAGCGGCTGGACGGGCGGAAACACCATATATTTT,CASGWTGGNTIYF,TRBJ1-3,-,TRBV6-5,once
TGCGCCAGCAGTGTAGGTCTAGCGGGAGCCCCATCCTACAATGAGCAGTTCTTC,CASSVGLAGAPSYNEQFF,TRBJ2-1,TRBD2,TRBV10-2,-
TGCGCCAGCAGCTTGGACGAGCAGTACTTC,CASSLDEQYF,TRBJ2-7,-,TRBV5-1,-
TGTGCCAGCAGTTACGAGCGCTCTAGCGGTACGCAGTATTTT,CASSYERSSGTQYF,TRBJ2-3,TRBD2,TRBV6-2/TRBV6-3,-
TGTGCCAGCAGTTTACCGGGACAGGGAAGGGAAGAGCAGTACTTC,CASSLPGQGREEQYF,TRBJ2-7,TRBD1,TRBV28,-
TGTGCCAGCAGTGAAATAGGGAAAGTGGCCAACTATGGCTACACCTTC,CASSEIGKVANYGYTF,TRBJ1-2,-,TRBV2,-
TGTGCCAGCAGTCGTCAGGGTGGTGAAAAACTGTTTTTT,CASSRQGGEKLFF,TRBJ1-4,-,TRBV12-3/TRBV12-4,-
TGTGCCAGCAGCTTGGATTTTGTGAACACTGAAGCTTTCTTT,CASSLDFVNTEAFF,TRBJ1-1,-,TRBV5-5,few
TGTGCCAGCAGCCAAGACACCAGGGAGAGAAACACCATATATTTT,CASSQDTRERNTIYF,TRBJ1-3,-,TRBV3-1/TRBV3-2,-
TGTGCCAGCAGCCTTACCGCTCTGGGGAACACTGAAGCTTTCTTT,CASSLTALGNTEAFF,TRBJ1-1,-,TRBV11-2,-
TGTGCCAGCAGCGTAGCTATTACGGGCGGGGACGGCACTGAAGCTTTCTTT,CASSVAITGGDGTEAFF,TRBJ1-1,-,TRBV9,-
TGTGCCAGCAAGGGCACAATTGGATCTGGAAACACCATATATTTT,CASKGTIGSGNTIYF,TRBJ1-3,-,TRBV28,-
TGCAGCGTACGCTTTAGCGGGGCGAACACCGGGGAGCTGTTTTTT,CSVRFSGANTGELFF,TRBJ2-2,TRBD2,TRBV29-1,-
TGTGCCAGCAGCAGCCGGGCAGTGAGCTCCTACAATGAGCAGTTCTTC,CASSSRAVSSYNEQFF,TRBJ2-1,-,TRBV2,-
TGTGCCAGCAGCGCCCGGACACGGAACACCATATATTTT,CASSARTRNTIYF,TRBJ1-3,-,TRBV7-2,-
TGTGCCAGCAGCTTGCCCGGCCATGAAAAACTGTTTTTT,CASSLPGHEKLFF,TRBJ1-4,-,TRBV5-5,-
TGTGCCAGCAGCTCTCAATACGAGCAGTACTTC,CASSSQYEQYF,TRBJ2-7,-,TRBV5-5,-
TGTGCCAGCAGTTTATCCGGGAACTATGGCTACACCTTC,CASSLSGNYGYTF,TRBJ1-2,-,TRBV12-3/TRBV12-4,-
TGTGCCAGCAGCTCTACCAGATTTCTAGCGGGAGGAGGCGGGGAGCTGTTTTTT,CASSSTRFLAGGGGELFF,TRBJ2-2,TRBD2,TRBV13,-
TGTGCCAGCAGAGTCCCGGGACAGGCAACTAATGAAAAACTGTTTTTT,CASRVPGQATNEKLFF,TRBJ1-4,TRBD1,TRBV28,-
TGTGCCAGCAGCTACCGGGGGGAGCTGTTTTTT,CASSYRGELFF,TRBJ2-2,-,TRBV6-5,-
TGCGCCAGCAGCGCATGGGACAGGGGGGAGTATGGCTACACCTTC,CASSAWDRGEYGYTF,TRBJ1-2,TRBD1,TRBV5-1,-
TGTGCCAGCTCACCATTGCAGGGGCTGGACGAGCAGTACTTC,CASSPLQGLDEQYF,TRBJ2-7,-,TRBV18,once
TGTGCCAGCAGTCCCTGGCGGGAGCACTCCTACAATGAGCAGTTCTTC,CASSPWREHSYNEQFF,TRBJ2-1,TRBD2,TRBV27,-
TGTGCCAGCAGCTTGACAGGGGACGATGAAAAACTGTTTTTT,CASSLTGDDEKLFF,TRBJ1-4,TRBD1,TRBV7-9,-
TGTGCCAGCAGCTCCATATCCCGGGGCCTAGCCAAAAACATTCAGTACTTC,CASSSISRGLAKNIQYF,TRBJ2-4,-,TRBV11-2,once
TGTGCCAGCAGCTTAGCGGGGGGGTCCTACGAGCAGTACTTC,CASSLAGGSYEQYF,TRBJ2-7,TRBD2,TRBV11-2,-
TGTGCCAGCAGATCCGGGACCAATAATTCACCCCTCCACTTT,CASRSGTNNSPLHF,TRBJ1-6,-,TRBV7-9,-
TGCGCCAGCAATACCGGACAGGAGACACACTATGGCTACACCTTC,CASNTGQETHYGYTF,TRBJ1-2,TRBD1,TRBV4-1,-
TGTGCCGGATCGACTGAGAACACCGGGGAGCTGTTTTTT,CAGSTENTGELFF,TRBJ2-2,-,TRBV12-3/TRBV12-4,-
TGCGCCAGCAGCTTGGGATGGACAGGGATTGGGGAGACCCAGTACTTC,CASSLGWTGIGETQYF,TRBJ2-5,TRBD1,TRBV5-1,-
TGTGCCAGTAGTCCGAGACAGGGAGGAGGTACTGAAGCTTTCTTT,CASSPRQGGGTEAFF,TRBJ1-1,TRBD1,TRBV19,-
TGTGCCAGCACCGAGCAGGGGGTAGGGGCACCCCTCCACTTT,CASTEQGVGAPLHF,TRBJ1-6,TRBD1,TRBV6-5,once
TGTGCCAGCAGCTCGCGAGAGGGCCCCGGCGAGCAGTACTTC,CASSSREGPGEQYF,TRBJ2-7,-,TRBV7-8,-
TGTGCCAGCAGTTACCTTCCGGGACCTAGGACCTACGAGCAGTACTTC,CASSYLPGPRTYEQYF,TRBJ2-7,-,TRBV6-5,-
TGTGCCAGCACACCAGGGGGGTACTATGGCTACACCTTC,CASTPGGYYGYTF,TRBJ1-2,TRBD1,TRBV28,once
TGTGCCTGGAGGACTGGGAACTATGGCTACACCTTC,CAWRTGNYGYTF,TRBJ1-2,-,TRBV30,-
TGTGCCAGCAGCTCTACTAGCGCCCCTTACAATGAGCAGTTCTTC,CASSSTSAPYNEQFF,TRBJ2-1,TRBD2,TRBV7-3,-
TGTGCCAGCAGTCGGCAAGGGCGGTCCTACAATGAGCAGTTCTTC,CASSRQGRSYNEQFF,TRBJ2-1,-,TRBV28,-